The 6 T cell receptor beta chains reported below all come from one sample, sequenced in a study of blood T cell repertoires in COVID-19. This table comes from immunoSEQ multiplex PCR, and its TCRdb copy is limited to in-frame clones, with some not included. The sample contains around 240,000 clones, around 83% of which appear only once. The specimen was peripheral blood. These receptors originate from a woman in her forties or fifties with acute or convalescent COVID-19.

This chain links TRBV19 with TRBJ1-1; 8 bases fit TRBD1. The CDR3 covers 15 residues. The V gene end was trimmed by 5 bases and the J gene end by 4 bases; junction bases not matched to a gene: 9. The germline CDR1 and CDR2 sequences are LNHDA and SQIVND (reference sequence). In DNA form, the CDR3 reads TGTGCCAGTAGTCCTCGGACAGGGAGGGCCACTGAAGCTTTCTTT. Protein product: CASSPRTGRATEAFF.

Comments on this clone: One end of the junction does not line up with germline, which may come from a read error. V is TRBV7-7 and J is TRBJ2-1, with D tentatively TRBD2 (6 bases). From germline, CDR1 is SSHAT and CDR2 FNYEAQ (reference sequence). The CDR3 is made up of 15 amino acids. CDR3 residues: CASSLDYASYNEQFF. In DNA, the CDR3 is TGTGCTAGCAGCTTGGACTATGCCTCCTACAATGAGCAGTTCTTC.

V and J are TRBV6-5 and TRBJ1-1; tentative D call: TRBD1 (6 bases). Trimming pared 0 bases from V and 1 base from J, leaving 9 bases between. Germline loops: CDR1 MNHEY, CDR2 SVGAGI. The CDR3 covers 15 residues. This CDR3 is CASSYSLQGNTEAFF. CDR3 nucleotides: TGTGCCAGCAGTTACTCATTACAGGGGAACACTGAAGCTTTCTTT.

This rearrangement joins TRBV9 to TRBJ2-1; the D gene is possibly TRBD2 (6 bases). The CDR3 totals 15 residues. Between the trimmed V and J ends, which lost 0 bases and 7 bases, there was a span of 14 bases. Germline lookup yields CDR1 SGDLS and CDR2 YYNGEE. Written as DNA, the CDR3 is TGTGCCAGCAGCGTAGCTACCGTCGGGAGAAATGAGCAGTTCTTC. It encodes CASSVATVGRNEQFF. The whole variable domain, remainder taken from reference TRBV9 and TRBJ2-1, is DSGVTQTPKHLITATGQRVTLRCSPRSGDLSVYWYQQSLDQGLQFLIQYYNGEERAKGNILERFSAQQFPDLHSELNLSSLELGDSALYFCASSVATVGRNEQFFGPGTRLTVL.

In DNA form, the CDR3 reads TGTGCCATCAGTGAGTCGGGGGGGGGAGCCACCTACGAGCAGTACTTC. This encodes CAISESGGGATYEQYF. The chain is built from TRBV10-3 and TRBJ2-7, with 7 bases matching TRBD2. After removal of 0 bases from V and 2 bases from J, the junction contained 7 bases not matched to a gene. The CDR3 spans 16 residues. Germline assignment: CDR1 ENHRY and CDR2 SYGVKD.

The V call is TRBV11-3, the J call TRBJ1-1, with a possible D match to TRBD1 (6 bases). Looked up from germline, CDR1 is SGHNT and CDR2 is YENEEA. V was clipped by 5 bases and J by 6 bases, with 19 bases between them. CDR3 length: 15 amino acids. The CDR3 region is CASSRGPGVGAEAFF. DNA for the CDR3: TGTGCCAGCAGCCGTGGGCCAGGGGTTGGCGCTGAAGCTTTCTTT.